Below, 24 T cell receptor beta chains from the same sample are listed, as sequenced in a study of shared clonotypes between healthy human individuals. The method was immunoSEQ multiplex PCR; TCRdb's version includes in-frame clones alone and lacks a portion of them. The table has roughly 510,000 clones, 60% to 80% seen once. Sequenced input: PBMCs. The source of these receptors is a woman in her 40s in good health. Some clones in this sample may be carry-over from other donors' samples.

The chain employs TRBV6-5 and TRBJ2-1, with a tentative D call TRBD2 (5 bases). V lost 7 bases, J lost 4 bases, and 14 bases lay in between. The CDR3 length is 14 residues. CDR1 and CDR2 from the germline V gene are MNHEY and SVGAGI. The CDR3 protein is CASKLALSYNEQFF. The CDR3 DNA reads as TGTGCCAGCAAATTAGCGTTGTCTTACAATGAGCAGTTCTTC.

CDR3 in amino acids: CASSRRGGSYEQYF. The DNA of the CDR3 is TGTGCCAGCAGTCGGAGAGGGGGCTCCTACGAGCAGTACTTC. The chain carries TRBV27 and TRBJ2-7; weak D call: TRBD1 (6 bases). Germline values: CDR1 MNHEY, CDR2 SMNVEV (reference sequence). Between the trimmed V and J ends, which lost 5 bases and 0 bases, there was a span of 11 bases. CDR3 size: 14 residues.

The gene calls are TRBV2 and TRBJ2-1, with TRBD2 identical over 11 bases. CDR1 is SNHLY, CDR2 FYNNEI, per germline. The CDR3 contains 15 residues. Trimming removed 2 bases from V and 6 bases from J; junction bases left unmatched: 3. The CDR3 sequence: CASSELAGGFNEQFF. The DNA for the CDR3 is TGTGCCAGCAGTGAACTAGCGGGAGGTTTCAATGAGCAGTTCTTC.

This chain links TRBV5-1 with TRBJ2-5, with a possible D match to TRBD2 (6 bases). Germline CDR1 is SGHRS and CDR2 is YFSETQ. V dropped 4 bases and J dropped 4 bases, with 17 bases sitting between them. The CDR3 sequence is 15 residues long. The CDR3 region is CASSISGLLGETQYF. The CDR3 DNA reads TGCGCCAGCAGCATCAGCGGGCTCCTGGGAGAGACCCAGTACTTC.

This chain uses TRBV6-6 with TRBJ1-1; D ambiguous. This CDR3 is built from 13 residues. Germline V gene data show CDR1 as MNHNY and CDR2 as SVGAGI (reference sequence). V lost 6 bases and J 3 bases, leaving 11 bases between the germline ends. Here the CDR3 DNA reads TGTGCCAGCAGGGGAGGAACCTACACTGAAGCTTTCTTT. The encoded protein is CASRGGTYTEAFF.

The chain recombines TRBV5-5 with TRBJ2-7; D call uncertain. CDR1 is SGHKS and CDR2 is YYEKEE in the germline V gene (reference sequence). V dropped 3 bases and J dropped 3 bases, with 10 bases sitting between them. The CDR3 totals 13 residues. The CDR3 nucleotides are TGTGCCAGCAGCTACCGGACCGTCTACGAGCAGTACTTC. Its translation is CASSYRTVYEQYF. The full variable domain, in which reference TRBV5-5 and TRBJ2-7 provide the parts outside the CDR3, is DAGVTQSPTHLIKTRGQQVTLRCSPISGHKSVSWYQQVLGQGPQFIFQYYEKEERGRGNFPDRFSARQFPNYSSELNVNALLLGDSALYLCASSYRTVYEQYFGPGTRLTVT.

The chain links TRBV5-1 to TRBJ1-6; D is possibly TRBD1 (6 bases). CDR3 length: 20 residues. CDR1 is SGHRS, CDR2 YFSETQ, per germline. The V end was cut by 2 bases, the J end by 0 bases, with 21 bases between. CDR3 DNA sequence: TGCGCCAGCAGCTTTGGACCCAGCGGTGACAGGAACTCCTATAATTCACCCCTCCACTTT. Translated, it gives CASSFGPSGDRNSYNSPLHF.

The V and J genes are TRBV2 and TRBJ2-1; D is possibly TRBD2 (5 bases). The CDR3 length is 15 residues. Germline V CDR1 and CDR2: SNHLY, FYNNEI. Trimming removed 2 bases from V and 4 bases from J, with 12 bases in between. CDR3 in amino acids: CASSERTASYNEQFF. CDR3 nucleotides: TGTGCCAGCAGTGAAAGGACTGCTTCTTACAATGAGCAGTTCTTC.

This chain links TRBV28 with TRBJ2-7, with a tentative D call TRBD2 (5 bases). V lost 6 bases to trimming and J lost 7 bases, with 19 bases between them. CDR3 length equals 14 residues. CDR1 MDHEN and CDR2 SYDVKM come from the germline V gene. The CDR3 protein is CASRGSWATGEQYF. Here the CDR3 DNA reads TGTGCCAGCAGAGGGAGCTGGGCTACTGGGGAGCAGTACTTC.

The chain carries TRBV5-6 and TRBJ1-2, with D maybe TRBD1 (6 bases). The germline V gene has CDR1 SGHDT and CDR2 YYEEEE. The V and J ends lost 4 bases and 2 bases respectively, with 9 bases between them. CDR3 size: 13 residues. The CDR3 sequence is CASSPGTNYGYTF. CDR3 DNA sequence: TGTGCCAGCAGCCCCGGGACAAACTATGGCTACACCTTC.

This sequence joins TRBV28 and TRBJ2-5; TRBD1 might be the D (6 bases). Germline values: CDR1 MDHEN, CDR2 SYDVKM. The CDR3 length is 16 residues. Trimming shortened V by 6 bases and J by 0 bases, and 17 bases separated the two germline ends. The CDR3 nucleotides are TGTGCCAGCAGCCTAACAGGGACCTGGAACCAAGAGACCCAGTACTTC. Amino acids: CASSLTGTWNQETQYF.

The chain has TRBV25-1 and TRBJ2-5, with D perhaps TRBD1 (5 bases). The CDR3 length is 14 residues. V lost 7 bases and J 1 base, leaving 13 bases between the germline ends. The germline V gene has CDR1 MGHDK and CDR2 SYGVNS. The CDR3 loop is CASMGTGGQETQYF. Written as DNA, the CDR3 is TGTGCCAGCATGGGAACAGGCGGCCAAGAGACCCAGTACTTC.

J is TRBJ2-5 and V is TRBV6-1; 9 nucleotides line up with TRBD2. Germline V lookup: CDR1 MNHNS, CDR2 SASEGT. The CDR3 spans 16 residues. The V segment lost 0 bases and the J segment 5 bases; nucleotides outside the gene matches: 7. The CDR3 sequence: CASSEAFLAGRETQYF. The DNA of the CDR3 is TGTGCCAGCAGTGAAGCCTTCCTAGCGGGACGGGAGACCCAGTACTTC.

This clone was seen more than once but under ten times. The CDR3 spells CASSRGVGQPQHF. CDR3 DNA sequence: TGTGCCAGCAGCCGCGGGGTTGGGCAGCCCCAGCATTTT. The chain joins TRBV4-2 to TRBJ1-5; D ambiguous. Deletions cut 4 bases from V and 7 bases from J, with 11 bases between. Germline values: CDR1 LGHNA, CDR2 YNFKEQ. The CDR3 consists of 13 residues.

The chain has TRBV28 and TRBJ2-7, with TRBD1 matching over 12 bases. Trimming cost V 5 bases and J 4 bases; bases outside gene matches: 6. The CDR3 loop spans 15 amino acids. Germline-derived CDR1 and CDR2 are MDHEN and SYDVKM. The CDR3 region is CASSPGTGGQYEQYF. Here the CDR3 DNA reads TGTGCCAGCAGTCCCGGGACAGGGGGCCAGTACGAGCAGTACTTC.

This clone was observed at least ten times. The chain recombines TRBV5-6 with TRBJ1-4; D gene uncertain. The germline V gene encodes CDR1 SGHDT and CDR2 YYEEEE. The length of the CDR3 is 14 residues. V was trimmed by 0 bases and J by 4 bases, leaving 7 bases between them. The CDR3 spells CASSLEHHNEKLFF. CDR3 coding DNA: TGTGCCAGCAGCTTGGAACACCATAATGAAAAACTGTTTTTT.

V and J are TRBV28 and TRBJ2-5; D is undetermined. Between the trimmed V and J ends, which lost 4 bases and 3 bases, there was a span of 12 bases. The CDR3 contains 14 residues. CDR1 is MDHEN and CDR2 is SYDVKM in the germline V gene. CDR3 loop: CASSSVTFKETQYF. The CDR3 DNA reads as TGTGCCAGCAGTTCAGTAACTTTCAAAGAGACCCAGTACTTC.

The V and J genes are TRBV11-3 and TRBJ1-5, with TRBD1 matching over 9 bases. This CDR3 is built from 15 residues. J was trimmed by 3 bases and V by 5 bases; bases with no gene match: 5. The germline V gene has CDR1 SGHNT and CDR2 YENEEA. The CDR3 DNA sequence: TGTGCCAGCAGCCCACGGACAGGGGTCAATCAGCCCCAGCATTTT. Translated: CASSPRTGVNQPQHF.

The chain joins TRBV9 to TRBJ2-1; possibly TRBD1 for D (5 bases). V dropped 0 bases and J dropped 8 bases, with 15 bases sitting between them. This CDR3 has 15 amino acids. Germline V gives CDR1 SGDLS, CDR2 YYNGEE. CDR3 residues: CASSVGGRGSHEQFF. DNA of the CDR3: TGTGCCAGCAGCGTAGGCGGTAGGGGCTCCCATGAGCAGTTCTTC.

Comments on this clone: The same CDR3 can be traced to other DNA sequences in this sample. The CDR3 nucleotides are TGTGCCAGCAGCTTGGAGGAGACCCAGTACTTC. It specifies CASSLEETQYF. The chain uses TRBV5-4 and TRBJ2-5, with D unresolved. V lost 0 bases to trimming and J lost 5 bases, with 2 bases between them. Germline CDR1 reads SGHNT; CDR2 reads YYREEE (reference sequence). The CDR3 extends over 11 amino acids.

The gene calls are TRBV6-6 and TRBJ2-1; TRBD2 matches 7 bases. V shed 2 bases, J shed 6 bases, and the junction held 10 bases outside the gene matches. CDR1 and CDR2 (germline): MNHNY, SVGAGI (reference sequence). CDR3 length equals 16 residues. CDR3 bases: TGTGCCAGCAGTTACGGTCGGGACTATTCGGGCAATGAGCAGTTCTTC. This translates into CASSYGRDYSGNEQFF.

The chain is built from TRBV30 and TRBJ2-3, with 12 bases identical to TRBD2. The V gene end was trimmed by 3 bases and the J gene end by 1 base; junction bases not matched to a gene: 2. This CDR3 spans 15 amino acids. CDR1 GTSNPN and CDR2 SVGIG come from the germline V gene (reference sequence). The CDR3 region has the DNA TGTGCCTGGAGGAGGACTAGCGGGGGCACAGATACGCAGTATTTT. Its protein product is CAWRRTSGGTDTQYF.

A few counts support this clone. The rearrangement joins TRBV6-6 to TRBJ1-4; D unclear. The CDR3 extends over 13 amino acids. The germline CDR1 and CDR2 sequences are MNHNY and SVGAGI (reference sequence). V lost 6 bases and J 1 base, leaving 6 bases between the germline ends. CDR3 bases: TGTGCCAGCAGCCCCATAACTAATGAAAAACTGTTTTTT. Translating it yields CASSPITNEKLFF.

The chain joins TRBV28 to TRBJ1-3; perhaps TRBD1 as D (5 bases). V lost 5 bases and J 0 bases, leaving 14 bases between the germline ends. Germline CDR1 is MDHEN and CDR2 is SYDVKM. This CDR3 has 16 residues. The DNA for the CDR3 is TGTGCCAGCAGTCCTGGGGGGAAAGGCTCTGGAAACACCATATATTTT. It yields the protein CASSPGGKGSGNTIYF.